One sample yielded the 11 T cell receptor beta chains listed below, sequenced in a study of blood T cell repertoires in COVID-19. Profiled with immunoSEQ multiplex PCR; TCRdb holds only in-frame clones, not every one. The data show roughly 70,000 clones, around 80% seen once. The sequenced material came from peripheral blood. The receptor source for this set is a human donor in a cohort sampled during active COVID-19.

Comment on this clone: Its ends do not fully match the called genes, so a read error is possible. The gene calls are TRBV6-2 or TRBV6-3 and TRBJ2-7; D uncertain. This CDR3 has 14 residues. CDR1 is MNHEY, CDR2 SVGEGT, per germline. CDR3 nucleotides: TGTGCCAGCAGTGACTCGCAATTCGGTAACGAGCAGTACTTC. This encodes CASSDSQFGNEQYF.

The genes are TRBV30 and TRBJ1-5; D unclear. The CDR3 extends over 12 amino acids. The V gene's germline CDR1 is GTSNPN and CDR2 SVGIG (reference sequence). Trimming took 4 bases from V and 3 from J, leaving 7 bases between them. CDR3 in amino acids: CAWNQDNQPQHF. The CDR3 nucleotides read TGTGCCTGGAATCAGGACAATCAGCCCCAGCATTTT.

V and J are TRBV5-1 and TRBJ1-4; 8 bases agree with TRBD1. This CDR3 is 15 amino acids long. J was trimmed by 8 bases and V by 4 bases; bases with no gene match: 10. The germline CDR1 and CDR2 sequences are SGHRS and YFSETQ. The chain's CDR3 is CASSETGTGREKLFF. As DNA, the CDR3 is TGCGCCAGCAGCGAAACCGGGACAGGCAGGGAAAAACTGTTTTTT.

The chain combines TRBV28 with TRBJ1-5, with a weak D call TRBD1 (5 bases). CDR3 length: 18 amino acids. Trimming cost V 3 bases and J 0 bases, with 18 bases left between them. From germline, CDR1 is MDHEN and CDR2 SYDVKM. The CDR3 is CASSFKQGLLYSNQPQHF. As DNA, the CDR3 is TGTGCCAGCAGTTTTAAGCAGGGCTTACTATATAGCAATCAGCCCCAGCATTTT.

This chain links TRBV19 with TRBJ2-6; 9 bases fit TRBD1. After removal of 5 bases from V and 4 bases from J, the junction contained 6 bases not matched to a gene. Per germline, CDR1 LNHDA and CDR2 SQIVND (reference sequence). The CDR3 consists of 16 residues. CDR3 in DNA: TGTGCCAGTAGTTCCACAGGGGGCGCCGGGGCCAACGTCCTGACTTTC. Protein product: CASSSTGGAGANVLTF.

V and J are TRBV7-2 and TRBJ2-7; 8 positions match TRBD2. CDR1 and CDR2 from the germline V gene are SGHTA and FQGNSA. CDR3 length: 12 residues. The CDR3 coding sequence is TGTGCCAGCAGCTTAGAAACTAGCGGAAAAAGAGTC. The encoded protein is CASSLETSGKRV.

The genes are TRBV4-2 and TRBJ2-3, with 7 bases identical to TRBD2. The germline CDR1 and CDR2 sequences are LGHNA and YNFKEQ. V gave up 0 bases and J gave up 7 bases; unmatched junction bases: 7. The CDR3 consists of 15 residues. Here the CDR3 DNA reads TGTGCCAGCAGCCAAGAGGCGGGAGCGGGGAATACGCAGTATTTT. Its translation: CASSQEAGAGNTQYF.

This chain connects TRBV5-1 to TRBJ2-7, with unresolved D. V was trimmed by 1 base and J by 3 bases, leaving 8 bases between them. The CDR3 consists of 13 residues. CDR1 is SGHRS and CDR2 is YFSETQ in the germline V gene. The chain's CDR3 is CASSLSPNYEQYF. CDR3 nucleotides: TGCGCCAGCAGCTTGTCCCCCAACTACGAGCAGTACTTC.

This chain joins TRBV15 and TRBJ2-1; 11 nucleotides line up with TRBD2. Germline lookup yields CDR1 LNHNV and CDR2 YYDKDF (reference sequence). The CDR3 length is 16 residues. Trimming at V came to 6 bases and at J to 4 bases, leaving 8 bases not matched to a gene. The CDR3 protein is CATRVGTSGYYNEQFF. The CDR3 region has the DNA TGTGCCACCAGGGTGGGGACTAGCGGTTATTACAATGAGCAGTTCTTC.

The genes are TRBV4-1 and TRBJ1-6, with D unresolved. Germline V gene lookup returns CDR1 MGHRA and CDR2 YSYEKL. The V end lost 0 bases, the J end lost 8 bases, and 14 bases lay between the germline ends. The CDR3 is made up of 16 amino acids. CDR3 residues: CASSQDRRVVDSPLHF. The CDR3 DNA sequence: TGCGCCAGCAGCCAAGATCGGCGGGTAGTTGATTCACCCCTCCACTTT.

The chain combines TRBV5-1 with TRBJ2-5, with a tentative D call TRBD1 (5 bases). Per germline, CDR1 SGHRS and CDR2 YFSETQ. V was shortened by 5 bases and J by 5 bases, with 7 bases between the two germline ends. The CDR3 sequence is 11 residues long. The CDR3 sequence: CASRQAETQYF. The CDR3 DNA reads TGCGCCAGCAGACAGGCGGAGACCCAGTACTTC.